The present T cell receptor (beta chain) was sequenced within a study of blood T cell repertoires in COVID-19. For the study at large: PBMCs, B-cell-depleted T cells, or T cells provided the cDNA or gDNA that made up the material.

The CDR3 has 13 residues. Trimming took 5 bases from V and 12 from J, leaving 17 bases between them. Source study methods: Reference gene primers were amplified, and this amplification served to estimate nucleated cell counts. Assay: immunoSEQ multiplex PCR; the TCRdb copy retains only in-frame clones and omits some. That table gives V, J and clone size, and the DNA gave D and trimming. The sample lists approximately 40,000 clones; 80% to 90% were seen once. The specimen was peripheral blood. This chain joins TRBV12-3 or TRBV12-4 and TRBJ1-3; D call uncertain. The TCR sequence derives from a human donor in a cohort sampled during active COVID-19. As DNA, the CDR3 is TGTGCCAGCAGTCAAAGCCCCGGCAGGAACATATATTTT. This gives the protein CASSQSPGRNIYF.